The sequence of this TCR beta chain was determined in a study of human T cells and chemical hapten exposure. Sample time point: patch test 2, 6 weeks after DPC sensitization. The treatment was: therapeutic diphenylcyclopropenone sensitization with weekly scalp DPC. The V segment lost 1 base and the J segment 8 bases; nucleotides outside the gene matches: 7. This CDR3 has 15 residues. Per germline, CDR1 LGHNT and CDR2 FRNRAP. This clonotype was counted at least ten times. One entry per CDR3 protein, called by TCRdb with MiXCR from the RACE reads. The table includes hundreds of thousands of distinct CDR3 sequences, about 6% detected once.

Sample: whole blood, taken in connection with sensitization to the hapten diphenylcyclopropenone (DPC). The receptor's source is a young woman with alopecia areata. Some clones in this sample may be carry-over from other donors' samples. The rearrangement uses TRBV12-5 and TRBJ2-1; 8 bases agree with TRBD2. The CDR3 protein is CASGLAGGPNDEQFF. The CDR3 nucleotides are TGTGCTAGTGGTTTGGCGGGGGGGCCAAATGATGAGCAGTTCTTC.